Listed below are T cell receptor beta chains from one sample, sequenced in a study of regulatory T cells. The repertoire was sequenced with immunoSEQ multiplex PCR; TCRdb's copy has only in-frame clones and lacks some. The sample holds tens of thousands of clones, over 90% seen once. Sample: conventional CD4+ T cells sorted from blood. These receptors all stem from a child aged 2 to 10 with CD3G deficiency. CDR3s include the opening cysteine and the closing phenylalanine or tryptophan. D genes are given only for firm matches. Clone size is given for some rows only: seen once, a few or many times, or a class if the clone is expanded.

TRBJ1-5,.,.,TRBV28,CASSPSSRGLGQPQHF,TGTGCCAGCAGCCCCAGTAGTAGGGGATTGGGTCAGCCCCAGCATTTT
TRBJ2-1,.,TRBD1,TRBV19,CASSMRDRGSSSQFF,TGTGCCAGTAGTATGCGGGACAGGGGTTCATCCTCGCAGTTCTTC
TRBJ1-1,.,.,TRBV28,CASSFRGATEAFF,TGTGCCAGCAGTTTTAGAGGTGCGACTGAAGCTTTCTTT
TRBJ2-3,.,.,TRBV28,CASSTGFLTDTQYF,TGTGCCAGCTCAACAGGGTTCCTCACAGATACGCAGTATTTT
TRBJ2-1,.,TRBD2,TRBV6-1,CASSEAGRGNEQFF,TGTGCCAGCAGTGAAGCGGGGAGGGGCAATGAGCAGTTCTTC
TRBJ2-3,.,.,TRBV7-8,CASSLKYGGADTQYF,TGTGCCAGCAGCTTAAAGTACGGCGGGGCAGATACGCAGTATTTT
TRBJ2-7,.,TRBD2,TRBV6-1,CATRSLAGVYEQYF,TGTGCCACCAGGTCCCTAGCGGGAGTCTACGAGCAGTACTTC
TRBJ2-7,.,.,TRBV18,CASSNGRGYEQYF,TGTGCCAGCTCAAATGGTCGTGGCTACGAGCAGTACTTC
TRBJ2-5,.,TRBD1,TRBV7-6,CASSRDRQETQYF,TGTGCCAGCAGCCGGGACAGACAAGAGACCCAGTACTTC
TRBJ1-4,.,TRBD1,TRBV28,CASSFDRGGEKLFF,TGTGCCAGCAGTTTCGACAGGGGTGGTGAAAAACTGTTTTTT
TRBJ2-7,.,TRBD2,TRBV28,CASSLLKPGLAGEQYF,TGTGCCAGCAGTTTACTCAAGCCGGGACTAGCGGGGGAGCAGTACTTC
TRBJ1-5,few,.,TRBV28,CASSWGRRKPQHF,TGTGCCAGCAGTTGGGGGCGCAGGAAGCCCCAGCATTTT
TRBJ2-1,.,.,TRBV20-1,CYAGRDNEQFF,TGCTATGCAGGGCGGGACAATGAGCAGTTCTTC
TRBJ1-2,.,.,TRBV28,CASSSPGDAYGYTF,TGTGCCAGCAGTTCCCCAGGGGATGCCTATGGCTACACCTTC
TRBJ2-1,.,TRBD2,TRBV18,CASSPGLAPAEQFF,TGTGCCAGCTCACCAGGACTAGCCCCGGCTGAGCAGTTCTTC
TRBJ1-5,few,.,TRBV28,CASSLGQWNQPQHF,TGTGCCAGCAGTTTAGGACAGTGGAATCAGCCCCAGCATTTT
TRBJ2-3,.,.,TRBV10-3,CAISESTATQYF,TGTGCCATCAGTGAGTCTACAGCCACGCAGTATTTT
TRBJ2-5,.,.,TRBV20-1,CSARLRGTQYF,TGCAGTGCTCGATTGAGGGGGACCCAGTACTTC
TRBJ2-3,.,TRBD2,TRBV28,CASSPPGLARRRDTQYF,TGTGCCAGCAGCCCCCCGGGACTAGCGCGACGCAGGGATACGCAGTATTTT
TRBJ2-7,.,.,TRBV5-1,CASSLGGLYEQYF,TGCGCCAGCAGCTTGGGGGGCTTGTACGAGCAGTACTTC